This T cell receptor beta chain was obtained from a study of blood T cell repertoires in COVID-19. Trimming took 5 bases from V and 10 from J, leaving 20 bases between them. This CDR3 has 14 residues. Germline values: CDR1 LNHDA, CDR2 SQIVND (reference sequence). Sequenced by immunoSEQ multiplex PCR; TCRdb stores in-frame clones only, minus some. The sample lists 350,000 to 400,000 clones, 85% to 90% seen once, with more than 0.95% in the top ten. Cohorts were assigned according to the clinical history that participants reported. The chain joins TRBV19 to TRBJ1-1; D gene ambiguous. The sequence was obtained from a woman aged 18-30 years who had recovered from COVID-19. Source material: PBMCs or T cells enriched from blood (not recorded which). The CDR3: CASSQRGKTRGAFF. CDR3 sequence (DNA): TGTGCCAGTAGTCAACGGGGTAAGACCCGCGGAGCTTTCTTT.